This T cell receptor (beta chain) was captured by sequencing in a study of blood T cell repertoires in COVID-19. Study background: PBMCs, B-cell-depleted T cells, or T cells were the source of the cDNA or gDNA that made up the material.

Per the authors' pipeline: Researchers report that nucleated cell counts were estimated from reference gene primer amplification. The table came from immunoSEQ multiplex PCR; TCRdb's copy has only in-frame clones and leaves some out. The DNA gave D and trimming, while V, J and clone size come from that table. Here the sample spans under 300,000 clones, around 84% being singletons. This CDR3 spans 14 amino acids. Per germline, CDR1 SGHRS and CDR2 YFSETQ. V dropped 4 bases and J dropped 5 bases, with 15 bases sitting between them. The genes are TRBV5-1 and TRBJ2-5, with a weak D call TRBD2 (5 bases). The sequence was obtained from a woman in her 70s with active or convalescent COVID-19. Sequenced: peripheral blood. CDR3: CASSTGRGRETQYF. CDR3 bases: TGCGCCAGCAGCACTGGACGGGGAAGGGAGACCCAGTACTTC.